What follows are 22 T cell receptor beta chains derived from one specimen sequenced in a study of shared clonotypes between healthy human individuals. Generated by immunoSEQ multiplex PCR, the TCRdb table keeps only in-frame clones and is missing some. The profile shows over a million clones, about 80% of them singletons. Sequencing was done on a sample of memory CD4+ T cells from PBMCs. The subset denotes: CD45RA-negative fraction. These receptors were collected from a man between 18 and 29 years old in good health. Some clones in this sample may be carry-over from other donors' samples.

The count of this clone is one. The J gene is TRBJ2-2, the V gene TRBV11-2, with a tentative D call TRBD2 (6 bases). CDR3 length: 15 amino acids. Germline V gene lookup returns CDR1 SGHAT and CDR2 FQNNGV. V lost 5 bases, J lost 8 bases, and 18 bases lay in between. This chain's CDR3 is CASSQTGLLPGELFF. The CDR3 region has the DNA TGTGCCAGCAGCCAAACCGGACTACTCCCTGGGGAGCTGTTTTTT. Complete variable domain (other parts from reference TRBV11-2 and TRBJ2-2): EAGVAQSPRYKIIEKRQSVAFWCNPISGHATLYWYQQILGQGPKLLIQFQNNGVVDDSQLPKDRFSAERLKGVDSTLKIQPAKLEDSAVYLCASSQTGLLPGELFFGEGSRLTVL.

The chain joins TRBV5-6 to TRBJ1-2; a possible D gene is TRBD1 (6 bases). Germline V gene lookup returns CDR1 SGHDT and CDR2 YYEEEE. V was clipped by 3 bases and J by 8 bases, with 17 bases between them. This CDR3 contains 14 residues. CDR3 nucleotides: TGTGCCAGCAGCTACTGGGACACCGGGTTAGGCTACACCTTC. Its protein product is CASSYWDTGLGYTF.

The chain employs TRBV7-9 and TRBJ1-1; D unclear. Trimming cost V 7 bases and J 7 bases, with 16 bases left between them. The CDR3 is 13 residues long. CDR1 is SEHNR and CDR2 is FQNEAQ in the germline V gene (reference sequence). CDR3 sequence reads: CASINTNRREAFF. The CDR3 DNA is TGTGCCAGCATTAACACCAACCGGCGTGAAGCTTTCTTT.

This clone was seen only a few times. The genes are TRBV7-2 and TRBJ2-3; D is perhaps TRBD1 (5 bases). Germline V gene data show CDR1 as SGHTA and CDR2 as FQGNSA. CDR3 length: 14 residues. V was trimmed by 0 bases and J by 6 bases, leaving 10 bases between them. This CDR3 reads CASSLAQGLDTQYF. As DNA, the CDR3 is TGTGCCAGCAGCTTAGCGCAGGGTTTGGATACGCAGTATTTT.

The V and J genes are TRBV10-3 and TRBJ2-3, with D unclear. V was trimmed by 7 bases and J by 0 bases, leaving 17 bases between them. From germline, CDR1 is ENHRY and CDR2 SYGVKD. The CDR3 runs 16 residues. The CDR3 is CAIKTDQAVSTDTQYF. CDR3 DNA sequence: TGTGCCATCAAAACCGACCAGGCCGTCAGCACAGATACGCAGTATTTT.

V usage is TRBV5-1 and J usage is TRBJ1-1; D ambiguous. Germline CDR1 reads SGHRS; CDR2 reads YFSETQ. V lost 2 bases, J lost 0 bases, and 8 bases lay in between. The CDR3 extends over 14 amino acids. The CDR3 reads CASSLAALNTEAFF. In DNA, the CDR3 is TGCGCCAGCAGCTTAGCAGCTTTGAACACTGAAGCTTTCTTT.

This chain links TRBV19 with TRBJ2-2; TRBD2 agrees at 10 bases. Germline V gene lookup returns CDR1 LNHDA and CDR2 SQIVND (reference sequence). This CDR3 comprises 17 residues. V gave up 7 bases and J gave up 4 bases; unmatched junction bases: 12. The CDR3 loop is CASIGLAASRGTGELFF. The CDR3 DNA follows: TGTGCCAGTATAGGACTAGCGGCAAGCCGGGGCACCGGGGAGCTGTTTTTT.

The chain has TRBV27 and TRBJ1-5; D is unresolved. Germline CDR1 and CDR2: MNHEY and SMNVEV (reference sequence). Trimming took 6 bases from V and 7 from J, leaving 13 bases between them. This CDR3 comprises 13 residues. In nucleotides, the CDR3 is TGTGCCAGCAGGATCCATGAGCACCAGCCCCAGCATTTT. It is translated as CASRIHEHQPQHF.

The genes are TRBV29-1 and TRBJ2-1; D may correspond to TRBD1 or TRBD2 (5 bases each). V lost 7 bases, J lost 8 bases, and 21 bases lay in between. The CDR3 is 14 residues long. CDR1 and CDR2 from the germline V gene are SQVTM and ANQGSEA. CDR3 nucleotides: TGCAGCGCAGGTGGGGACGGAGCGCGCTATGAGCAGTTCTTC. Residues: CSAGGDGARYEQFF.

The rearrangement uses TRBV28 and TRBJ2-7; 7 nucleotides agree with TRBD2. The germline V gene encodes CDR1 MDHEN and CDR2 SYDVKM. The CDR3 sequence is 15 residues long. Trimming took 2 bases from V and 4 from J; bases not matched to a gene: 8. The CDR3, as DNA: TGTGCCAGCAGTTTAGTCCCCCAGCGGGATTACGAGCAGTACTTC. Amino acid sequence: CASSLVPQRDYEQYF.

The rearrangement uses TRBV11-2 and TRBJ2-2; 11 nucleotides align to TRBD1. With 5 bases clipped from V and 6 bases from J, the junction kept 11 bases outside the gene matches. Germline CDR1 SGHAT, CDR2 FQNNGV. The CDR3 spans 17 residues. The CDR3 loop reads CASSPWTGGARSGELFF. CDR3 bases: TGTGCCAGCAGCCCCTGGACAGGGGGCGCCCGGTCCGGGGAGCTGTTTTTT.

V usage is TRBV30 and J usage is TRBJ2-3; 7 bases fit TRBD1. Germline CDR1 is GTSNPN and CDR2 is SVGIG (reference sequence). The CDR3 sequence is 14 residues long. Germline trimming cut 5 bases from V and 3 bases from J; bases unmatched to any gene: 8. The CDR3 reads CAWQGGPLTDTQYF. The CDR3 nucleotides are TGTGCCTGGCAAGGGGGCCCCCTTACAGATACGCAGTATTTT.

The chain recombines TRBV7-2 with TRBJ1-4; D is unclear. The length of the CDR3 is 16 residues. V lost 5 bases and J 2 bases, leaving 15 bases between the germline ends. Germline-derived CDR1 and CDR2 are SGHTA and FQGNSA. CDR3 sequence: CASSQAILGTNEKLFF. The CDR3 nucleotides read TGTGCCAGCAGCCAAGCCATCCTCGGGACTAATGAAAAACTGTTTTTT.

V is TRBV5-1 and J is TRBJ2-6; tentative D call: TRBD1 (5 bases). CDR1 and CDR2 (germline): SGHRS, YFSETQ. The CDR3 length is 17 residues. V was pared by 1 base and J by 0 bases, with 11 bases between. The CDR3 loop reads CASSLSRQSSGANVLTF. CDR3 in DNA: TGCGCCAGCAGCTTGTCCCGACAGAGCTCTGGGGCCAACGTCCTGACTTTC.

The V gene is TRBV18, the J gene TRBJ2-7, with 10 bases aligning to TRBD2. The CDR3 covers 15 residues. After removal of 4 bases from V and 0 bases from J, the junction contained 3 bases not matched to a gene. The V gene's germline CDR1 is KGHSH and CDR2 LQKENI. The DNA of the CDR3 is TGTGCCAGCTCACTCGCTAGCGGGGGCTCCTACGAGCAGTACTTC. Translating gives CASSLASGGSYEQYF.

This chain connects TRBV15 to TRBJ2-7, with D unclear. CDR1 is LNHNV, CDR2 YYDKDF, per germline (reference sequence). The CDR3 runs to 13 residues. V lost 0 bases to trimming and J lost 4 bases, with 7 bases between them. The CDR3 loop reads CATSRDSQYEQYF. For the CDR3, the DNA is TGTGCCACCAGCAGAGATAGCCAGTACGAGCAGTACTTC.

The V and J genes are TRBV23-1 and TRBJ2-2; 13 nucleotides line up with TRBD2. TRBV23-1 is placed among ORFs of uncertain function. This CDR3 region has 15 residues. V was clipped by 8 bases and J by 7 bases; unmatched bases: 7. Here the CDR3 DNA reads TGCGCCAGCCGAGGACTAGCGGGAGTAGGCGGGGAGCTGTTTTTT. Protein product: CASRGLAGVGGELFF.

The chain couples TRBV5-1 to TRBJ2-1; 7 nucleotides match TRBD1. CDR1 is SGHRS, CDR2 YFSETQ, per germline. With V trimmed by 6 bases and J by 2 bases, 2 bases remained unmatched. The CDR3 sequence is 13 residues long. The CDR3 DNA reads as TGCGCCAGCACCCAGGGGGCCTACAATGAGCAGTTCTTC. Its protein product is CASTQGAYNEQFF. The full variable domain, completed using reference TRBV5-1 and TRBJ2-1, is KAGVTQTPRYLIKTRGQQVTLSCSPISGHRSVSWYQQTPGQGLQFLFEYFSETQRNKGNFPGRFSGRQFSNSRSEMNVSTLELGDSALYLCASTQGAYNEQFFGPGTRLTVL.

The chain is built from TRBV2 and TRBJ1-6; D gene uncertain. V was shortened by 6 bases and J by 7 bases, with 4 bases between the two germline ends. Germline CDR1 SNHLY, CDR2 FYNNEI. This CDR3 comprises 11 residues. The CDR3 DNA sequence: TGTGCCAGCAGAGGAAATTCACCCCTCCACTTT. Its translation is CASRGNSPLHF.

This chain uses TRBV9 with TRBJ1-4; the match to TRBD1 covers 9 bases. The V and J ends lost 4 bases and 6 bases, in that order; junction bases with no gene match: 7. Germline values: CDR1 SGDLS, CDR2 YYNGEE. The CDR3 consists of 15 residues. The DNA of the CDR3 is TGTGCCAGCAGCAACCCGGGACAGGGAGATGAAAAACTGTTTTTT. Residues: CASSNPGQGDEKLFF.

This chain links TRBV5-1 with TRBJ1-3; D possibly corresponds to TRBD1 (6 bases). Trimming cost V 4 bases and J 0 bases, with 11 bases left between them. This CDR3 has 15 amino acids. Germline V gene sequence: CDR1 SGHRS, CDR2 YFSETQ. CDR3 in amino acids: CASSLPDSSGNTIYF. The CDR3 DNA reads as TGCGCCAGCAGCCTGCCGGACAGCTCTGGAAACACCATATATTTT.

The genes are TRBV10-3 and TRBJ2-2; possible D gene TRBD2, 6 bases. CDR1 ENHRY and CDR2 SYGVKD come from the germline V gene. Between the trimmed V and J ends, which lost 7 bases and 1 base, there was a span of 10 bases. This CDR3 spans 14 amino acids. The CDR3 loop reads CAITPGLNTGELFF. The CDR3 coding sequence is TGTGCCATCACCCCGGGACTGAACACCGGGGAGCTGTTTTTT.